This T cell receptor beta chain was retrieved from a study of regulatory T cells in long-lasting Graves disease. Arm-PCR with iRepertoire HTBI primers amplified the CDR3 regions for these TCR beta libraries. TCRdb itself ran the multiplex PCR reads through MiXCR, one entry per CDR3 protein. The table lists fewer than 650,000 distinct CDR3 sequences, about 16% of them singletons. Study-wide findings and caveats: Persistent Graves' patients showed less TCR diversity than newly diagnosed ones.

The ends lost 6 bases at V and 6 bases at J; junction bases unmatched: 8. The CDR3 extends over 16 amino acids. In the case of this clonotype: Its cognate antigen is unknown.

Regarding time point: newly diagnosed GD, antithyroid drugs for less than 3 months. The TCR library was prepared using RNA isolated from PBMCs. The sample was also reused in another study, on T cells in Graves' hyperthyroidism and ophthalmopathy. Per that study: Before onset, by a median of approximately 6.2 months, the model predicted ophthalmopathy.

This specimen consisted of peripheral blood mononuclear cells (PBMCs), obtained at new diagnosis, from a patient treated with antithyroid drugs. This receptor was taken from a man aged 18 to 29 with Graves disease. The V and J genes are TRBV12-3 or TRBV12-4 and TRBJ2-7; 16 positions match TRBD2. CDR3 sequence: CASSPPGLAGGLEQYF. CDR3 DNA: TGTGCCAGCAGCCCCCCGGGACTAGCGGGAGGGCTCGAGCAGTACTTC.